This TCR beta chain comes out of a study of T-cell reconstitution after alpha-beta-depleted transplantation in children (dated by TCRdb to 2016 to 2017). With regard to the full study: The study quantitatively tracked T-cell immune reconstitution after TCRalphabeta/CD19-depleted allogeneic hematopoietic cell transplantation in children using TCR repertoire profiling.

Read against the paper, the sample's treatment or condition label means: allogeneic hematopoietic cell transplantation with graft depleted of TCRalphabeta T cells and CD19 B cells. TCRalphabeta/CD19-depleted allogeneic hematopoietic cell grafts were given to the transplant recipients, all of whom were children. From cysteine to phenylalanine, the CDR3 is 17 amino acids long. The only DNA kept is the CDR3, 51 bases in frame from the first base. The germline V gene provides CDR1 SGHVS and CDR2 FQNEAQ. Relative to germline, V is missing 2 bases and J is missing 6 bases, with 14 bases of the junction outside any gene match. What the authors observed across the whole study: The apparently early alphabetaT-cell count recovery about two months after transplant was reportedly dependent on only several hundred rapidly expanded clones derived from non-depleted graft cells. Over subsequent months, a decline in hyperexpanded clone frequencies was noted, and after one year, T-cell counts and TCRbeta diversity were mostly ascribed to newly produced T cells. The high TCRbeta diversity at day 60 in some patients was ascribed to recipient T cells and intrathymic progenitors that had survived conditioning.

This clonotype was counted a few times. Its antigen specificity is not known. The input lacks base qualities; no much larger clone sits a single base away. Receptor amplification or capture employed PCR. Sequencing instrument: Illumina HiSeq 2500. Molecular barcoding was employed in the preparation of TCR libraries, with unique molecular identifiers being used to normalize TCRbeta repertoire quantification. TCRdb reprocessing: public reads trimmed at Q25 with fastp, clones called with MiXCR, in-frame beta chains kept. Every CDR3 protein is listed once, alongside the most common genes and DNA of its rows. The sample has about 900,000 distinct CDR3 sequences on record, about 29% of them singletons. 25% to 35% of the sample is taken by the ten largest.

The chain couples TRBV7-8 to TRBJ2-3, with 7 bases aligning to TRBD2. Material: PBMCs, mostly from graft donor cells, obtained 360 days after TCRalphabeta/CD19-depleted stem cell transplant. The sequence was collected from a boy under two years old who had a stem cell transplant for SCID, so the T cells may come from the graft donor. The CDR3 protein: CASSLRQAGLGADTQYF. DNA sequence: TGTGCCAGCAGCTTACGCCAAGCGGGACTTGGTGCCGATACGCAGTATTTT. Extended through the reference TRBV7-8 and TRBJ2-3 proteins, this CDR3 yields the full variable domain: GAGVSQSPRYKVAKRGQDVALRCDPISGHVSLFWYQQALGQGPEFLTYFQNEAQLDKSGLPSDRFFAERPEGSVSTLKIQRTQQEDSAVYLCASSLRQAGLGADTQYFGPGTRLTVL.